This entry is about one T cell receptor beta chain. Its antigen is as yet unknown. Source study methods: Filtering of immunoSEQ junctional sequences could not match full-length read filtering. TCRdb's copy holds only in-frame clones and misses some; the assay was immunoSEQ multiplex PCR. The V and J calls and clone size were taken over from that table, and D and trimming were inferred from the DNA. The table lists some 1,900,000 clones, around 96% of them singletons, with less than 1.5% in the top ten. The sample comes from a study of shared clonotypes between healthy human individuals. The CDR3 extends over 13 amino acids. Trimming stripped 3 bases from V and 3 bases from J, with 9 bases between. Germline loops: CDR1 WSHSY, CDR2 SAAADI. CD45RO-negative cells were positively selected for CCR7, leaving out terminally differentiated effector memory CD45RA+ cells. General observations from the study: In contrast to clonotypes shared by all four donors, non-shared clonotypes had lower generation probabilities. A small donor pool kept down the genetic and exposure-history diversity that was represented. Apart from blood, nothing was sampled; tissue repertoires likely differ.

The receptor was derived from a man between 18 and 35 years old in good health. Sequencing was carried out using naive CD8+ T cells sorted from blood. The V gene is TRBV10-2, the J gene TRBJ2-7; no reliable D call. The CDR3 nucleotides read TGCGCCAGCAGTGACCCCGGTGACTACGAGCAGTACTTC. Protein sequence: CASSDPGDYEQYF.